The T cell receptor beta chain under discussion was sequenced for a study of blood T cells in healthy people across ages. Overall study results and limits: When set beside aged donors, long-lived donors presented more naive CD4+ cells and higher diversity.

Notes on this clonotype: Its specificity is not known.

Between the trimmed V and J ends, which lost 4 bases and 5 bases, there was a span of 21 bases. The V gene's germline CDR1 is WSHSY and CDR2 SAAADI. The CDR3 covers 16 residues. The second PCR ran 7 to 11 cycles with a sample-barcoded 5' primer and J-beta primers. A 12-random-nucleotide template-switch adaptor tagged each cDNA molecule. TCRdb reprocessed the 5' RACE reads with MiXCR, giving one entry per CDR3 protein. The sample lists about 1.8 million distinct CDR3 sequences; less than 50% were seen once. The chain employs TRBV10-2 and TRBJ2-7, with D perhaps TRBD1 or TRBD2 (5 bases each). This receptor was obtained from a woman between 40 and 55 years old in good health. The material sequenced was blood. The DNA for the CDR3 is TGCGCCAGCAGTGTAGGGACGCAACCATATGGGAACGAGCAGTACTTC. Its protein is CASSVGTQPYGNEQYF.